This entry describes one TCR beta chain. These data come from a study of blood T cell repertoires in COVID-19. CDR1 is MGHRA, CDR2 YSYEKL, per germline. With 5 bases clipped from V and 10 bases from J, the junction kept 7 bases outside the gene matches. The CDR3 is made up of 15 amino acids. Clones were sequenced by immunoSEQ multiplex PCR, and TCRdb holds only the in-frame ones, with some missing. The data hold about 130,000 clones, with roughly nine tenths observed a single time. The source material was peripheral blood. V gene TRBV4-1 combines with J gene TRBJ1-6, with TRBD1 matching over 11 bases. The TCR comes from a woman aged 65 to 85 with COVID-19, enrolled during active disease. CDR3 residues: CASSAGQGAGSPLHF. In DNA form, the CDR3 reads TGCGCCAGCAGCGCTGGACAGGGGGCCGGATCACCCCTCCACTTT.